Sequencing of this TCR beta chain was carried out in a study of beta chain features in type 1 diabetes. General study results and limits: Shorter TCRB CDR3s, moderately but significantly so, were found in Type 1 diabetes patients in all four CD4+ subsets. Naive, central memory and Treg TCRB repertoires seemed to resemble each other more closely in patients than they did in healthy donors.

With respect to this clone: Its antigen remains unidentified.

The V gene's germline CDR1 is SEHNR and CDR2 FQNEAQ (reference sequence). The CDR3 has 11 residues. V lost 2 bases to trimming and J lost 7 bases, with 5 bases between them. Investigators reverse transcribed all isolated RNA, so they sequenced expressed TCRB transcripts. Data came from immunoSEQ multiplex PCR; TCRdb stores just in-frame clones and leaves some out. The top ten hold just under 0.04% of the sample, which has 500,000 to 850,000 clones, 11% to 15% seen once. Sequenced input: naive CD4+ T cells from blood. The sequence was obtained from a man aged 18 to 30 with type 1 diabetes. The chain has TRBV7-9 and TRBJ1-1; D remains ambiguous. CDR3 nucleotide sequence: TGTGCCAGCAGCTTACCAGATGAAGCTTTCTTT. It yields the protein CASSLPDEAFF.